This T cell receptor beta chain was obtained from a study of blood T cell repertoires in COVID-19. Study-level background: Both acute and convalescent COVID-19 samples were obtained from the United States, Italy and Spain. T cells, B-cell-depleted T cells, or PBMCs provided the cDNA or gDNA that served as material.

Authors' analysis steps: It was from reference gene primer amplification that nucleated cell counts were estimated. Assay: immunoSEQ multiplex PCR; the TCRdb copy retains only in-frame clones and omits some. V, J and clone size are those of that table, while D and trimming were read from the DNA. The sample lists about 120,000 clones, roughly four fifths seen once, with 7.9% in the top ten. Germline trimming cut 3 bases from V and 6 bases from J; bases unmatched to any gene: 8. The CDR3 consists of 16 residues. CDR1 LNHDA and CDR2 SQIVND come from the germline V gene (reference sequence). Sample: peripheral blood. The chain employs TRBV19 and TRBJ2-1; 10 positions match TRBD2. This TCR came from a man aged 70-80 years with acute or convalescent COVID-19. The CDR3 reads CASSIPGLAGVNEQFF. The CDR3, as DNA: TGTGCCAGTAGTATCCCCGGGCTAGCGGGGGTCAATGAGCAGTTCTTC.